These 24 T cell receptor beta chains originate from one sample sequenced in a study of blood T cell repertoires in COVID-19. TCRdb keeps only in-frame clones here, not all; method: immunoSEQ multiplex PCR. The data contain over 75,000 clones, approximately 84% of them singletons. Sequenced input: peripheral blood. These receptor sequences come from a man between 65 and 79 years old with acute or convalescent COVID-19.

This chain joins TRBV5-8 and TRBJ2-1; TRBD1 matches at 12 bases. V lost 4 bases, J lost 8 bases, and 7 bases stayed unmatched. The germline V gene has CDR1 SGHTS and CDR2 YDEGEE. CDR3 size: 15 residues. The CDR3 nucleotides are TGTGCCAGCAGCAAGGGACAGGGGGCTTTGGATGAGCAGTTCTTC. Translating gives CASSKGQGALDEQFF.

The chain carries TRBV19 and TRBJ1-5; tentative D call: TRBD1 (6 bases). The CDR3 sequence is 14 residues long. CDR1 is LNHDA, CDR2 SQIVND, per germline (reference sequence). The germline V and J ends were trimmed by 6 bases and 5 bases, with 14 bases remaining between them. The CDR3 sequence is CASRDGTSDQPQHF. The CDR3 DNA reads as TGTGCCAGTAGGGACGGGACATCTGATCAGCCCCAGCATTTT.

This chain uses TRBV27 with TRBJ2-3; 9 bases agree with TRBD1. Germline V gene data show CDR1 as MNHEY and CDR2 as SMNVEV (reference sequence). This CDR3 is built from 14 residues. V gave up 5 bases and J gave up 4 bases; unmatched junction bases: 4. CDR3 nucleotide sequence: TGTGCCAGCAGTCCGCGACAGGGGGCAGATACGCAGTATTTT. Protein product: CASSPRQGADTQYF.

This clone came up a few times. The chain is built from TRBV30 and TRBJ1-1; D perhaps matches TRBD1 (5 bases). CDR1 GTSNPN and CDR2 SVGIG come from the germline V gene (reference sequence). The V end lost 5 bases, the J end lost 0 bases, and 16 bases lay between the germline ends. The CDR3 contains 15 residues. This CDR3 is CAWARPGPMNTEAFF. The CDR3 coding sequence is TGTGCCTGGGCAAGACCAGGGCCCATGAACACTGAAGCTTTCTTT.

The table lists this clone with a few counts. The chain combines TRBV6-1 with TRBJ2-7; 9 bases agree with TRBD1. J gave up 5 bases and V 1 base, and 0 bases lay outside the gene matches. This CDR3 region has 13 residues. Germline lookup yields CDR1 MNHNS and CDR2 SASEGT. CDR3 loop: CASSEGTGDEQYF. DNA for the CDR3: TGTGCCAGCAGTGAAGGGACAGGGGACGAGCAGTACTTC.

The chain links TRBV10-1 to TRBJ2-2, with D tentatively TRBD1 (6 bases). CDR3 size: 15 residues. V was pared by 5 bases and J by 0 bases, with 10 bases between. Germline-derived CDR1 and CDR2 are WNHNN and SYGVQD (reference sequence). In DNA, the CDR3 is TGCGCCAGCAGTTCGAGACAGGCGAACACCGGGGAGCTGTTTTTT. Its translation: CASSSRQANTGELFF.

This clone was seen only once. This chain joins TRBV12-5 and TRBJ1-3; D gene ambiguous. The V end was cut by 4 bases, the J end by 4 bases, with 14 bases between. This CDR3 is 15 amino acids long. Germline CDR1 LGHNT, CDR2 FRNRAP. CDR3 region: CASGSQIQSGNTIYF. The CDR3 coding sequence is TGTGCTAGTGGTTCACAGATACAATCCGGAAACACCATATATTTT.

The V and J genes are TRBV7-9 and TRBJ2-7, with 10 bases lining up with TRBD2. The CDR3 totals 15 residues. Unmatched junction bases numbered 4, after V lost 1 base and J lost 4 bases. Germline V gene data show CDR1 as SEHNR and CDR2 as FQNEAQ (reference sequence). The CDR3 nucleotides read TGTGCCAGCAGCTTAGTAGCGGGAGGTCGTTACGAGCAGTACTTC. Its translation: CASSLVAGGRYEQYF.

This chain links TRBV11-2 with TRBJ2-3, with 8 bases aligning to TRBD2. CDR1 and CDR2 (germline): SGHAT, FQNNGV. This CDR3 has 15 amino acids. V lost 4 bases and J lost 0; bases outside the gene matches: 3. CDR3 bases: TGTGCCAGCAGCTATGAGCGGGGGAGCACAGATACGCAGTATTTT. Protein product: CASSYERGSTDTQYF.

This chain links TRBV7-2 with TRBJ2-3; D not resolved. V lost 5 bases and J 4 bases, leaving 10 bases between the germline ends. The CDR3 is made up of 13 amino acids. The germline V gene encodes CDR1 SGHTA and CDR2 FQGNSA. CDR3 sequence reads: CASSPQRPDTQYF. The CDR3 coding sequence is TGTGCCAGCAGCCCCCAGAGGCCAGATACGCAGTATTTT.

This chain uses TRBV6-2 or TRBV6-3 with TRBJ1-6, with D unresolved. CDR3 length equals 12 residues. Germline CDR1 MNHEY, CDR2 SVGEGT. V dropped 2 bases and J dropped 16 bases, with 12 bases sitting between them. This CDR3 is CASSYPTTQLHF. CDR3 nucleotide sequence: TGTGCCAGCAGTTACCCCACAACCCAGCTCCACTTT.

This clone was seen more than once but under ten times. The rearrangement joins TRBV30 to TRBJ2-5; TRBD2 matches at 8 bases. Germline CDR1 and CDR2: GTSNPN and SVGIG (reference sequence). The junction had 5 bases not matched to a gene; V was cut back by 1 base and J by 4 bases. The CDR3 has 14 amino acids. The CDR3 DNA follows: TGTGCCTGGAGTGGGCAGCGGGGGCGAGAGACCCAGTACTTC. As protein: CAWSGQRGRETQYF.

The chain employs TRBV7-9 and TRBJ2-5; D is perhaps TRBD2 (6 bases). V was clipped by 2 bases and J by 4 bases, with 8 bases between them. The CDR3 contains 13 residues. The germline gives CDR1 SEHNR, CDR2 FQNEAQ (reference sequence). The CDR3 here is CASSLTTRETQYF. As DNA, the CDR3 is TGTGCCAGCAGCTTAACGACTAGAGAGACCCAGTACTTC.

This rearrangement joins TRBV18 to TRBJ1-3; D uncertain. V was clipped by 3 bases and J by 3 bases, with 12 bases between them. CDR1 KGHSH and CDR2 LQKENI come from the germline V gene. This CDR3 has 15 amino acids. CDR3 in amino acids: CASSPRDLLGNTIYF. The CDR3 DNA is TGTGCCAGCTCACCTCGCGATCTACTTGGAAACACCATATATTTT.

CDR3 sequence (DNA): TGTGCCAGCAGTTACCGTGGGGGGAGGGGTGAGCAGTTCTTC. Encoded protein: CASSYRGGRGEQFF. V and J are TRBV6-5 and TRBJ2-1; 7 nucleotides line up with TRBD2. Germline CDR1 is MNHEY and CDR2 is SVGAGI. The V segment lost 2 bases and the J segment 9 bases; nucleotides outside the gene matches: 7. This CDR3 contains 14 residues.

CDR3 coding DNA: TGTGCCAGCAGCTCGTCAGGGTTTCGCGAAAAACTGTTTTTT. This encodes CASSSSGFREKLFF. This chain links TRBV11-2 with TRBJ1-4; D is possibly TRBD1 (5 bases). CDR1 is SGHAT, CDR2 FQNNGV, per germline. Trimming took off 4 bases at V and 8 bases at J, with 14 bases between the two ends. The CDR3 is made up of 14 amino acids.

This chain links TRBV11-2 with TRBJ2-5; 8 bases are shared with TRBD2. V was clipped by 4 bases and J by 9 bases; unmatched bases: 13. Germline V gene data show CDR1 as SGHAT and CDR2 as FQNNGV. There are 15 residues in the CDR3. CDR3 nucleotide sequence: TGTGCCAGCAGCTCTTTGGGGGCTAGCGGGCGGGCCCAGTACTTC. This translates into CASSSLGASGRAQYF.

The V and J genes are TRBV28 and TRBJ1-1; 10 positions match TRBD1. The germline CDR1 and CDR2 sequences are MDHEN and SYDVKM. This CDR3 spans 15 amino acids. With V trimmed by 5 bases and J by 6 bases, 9 bases remained unmatched. CDR3 coding DNA: TGTGCCAGCAGTGGGGGGGACAGGGGTTCACCTGAAGCTTTCTTT. It is translated as CASSGGDRGSPEAFF. Full variable domain (rest looked up from reference TRBV28 and TRBJ1-1): DVKVTQSSRYLVKRTGEKVFLECVQDMDHENMFWYRQDPGLGLRLIYFSYDVKMKEKGDIPEGYSVSREKKERFSLILESASTNQTSMYLCASSGGDRGSPEAFFGQGTRLTVV.

The chain is built from TRBV12-2 and TRBJ2-7; TRBD2 reflects the table's D call only, with no check against the DNA. TRBV12-2 is flagged as a pseudogene. The CDR3 covers 13 residues. The CDR3 DNA reads TGTGCAAGTCGCTTAGTCGATGAGATCCAACAGTACTTC. It codes for CASRLVDEIQQYF.

V usage is TRBV6-1 and J usage is TRBJ2-3, with D maybe TRBD2 (6 bases). Per germline, CDR1 MNHNS and CDR2 SASEGT. Trimming removed 0 bases from V and 4 bases from J, with 11 bases in between. The CDR3 runs to 15 residues. The CDR3 DNA sequence: TGTGCCAGCAGTGAAGCGCGGGAAGGGGCAGATACGCAGTATTTT. This sequence encodes CASSEAREGADTQYF.

The chain couples TRBV5-6 to TRBJ2-5, with 10 bases lining up with TRBD2. There are 17 residues in the CDR3. The ends lost 3 bases at V and 5 bases at J; junction bases unmatched: 13. Germline V gives CDR1 SGHDT, CDR2 YYEEEE. CDR3 loop: CASSYPPERGGLETQYF. CDR3 DNA: TGTGCCAGCAGCTACCCCCCAGAGCGGGGGGGCTTGGAGACCCAGTACTTC.

The chain employs TRBV4-1 and TRBJ1-3; a weak D match, TRBD1 (5 bases). Germline loops: CDR1 MGHRA, CDR2 YSYEKL. Trimming pared 0 bases from V and 4 bases from J, leaving 10 bases between. This CDR3 contains 15 residues. The CDR3 loop is CASSQDPGVGNTIYF. The CDR3 DNA reads TGCGCCAGCAGCCAAGATCCGGGGGTGGGAAACACCATATATTTT.

This clone has only one observation. V and J are TRBV19 and TRBJ2-3, with D uncertain. The CDR3 has 14 amino acids. The germline gives CDR1 LNHDA, CDR2 SQIVND (reference sequence). Trimming left V 3 bases short and J 1 base short, with 8 bases between. The CDR3 loop reads CASSMLSRTDTQYF. CDR3 nucleotide sequence: TGTGCCAGTAGTATGTTGAGTCGCACAGATACGCAGTATTTT.

This chain uses TRBV9 with TRBJ2-1; 10 positions match TRBD2. The CDR3 loop spans 15 amino acids. Germline CDR1 and CDR2: SGDLS and YYNGEE. V dropped 0 bases and J dropped 7; count of bases not matched to a gene: 4. CDR3 sequence: CASSVESGRGNEQFF. CDR3 nucleotides: TGTGCCAGCAGCGTAGAAAGCGGGAGGGGGAATGAGCAGTTCTTC.